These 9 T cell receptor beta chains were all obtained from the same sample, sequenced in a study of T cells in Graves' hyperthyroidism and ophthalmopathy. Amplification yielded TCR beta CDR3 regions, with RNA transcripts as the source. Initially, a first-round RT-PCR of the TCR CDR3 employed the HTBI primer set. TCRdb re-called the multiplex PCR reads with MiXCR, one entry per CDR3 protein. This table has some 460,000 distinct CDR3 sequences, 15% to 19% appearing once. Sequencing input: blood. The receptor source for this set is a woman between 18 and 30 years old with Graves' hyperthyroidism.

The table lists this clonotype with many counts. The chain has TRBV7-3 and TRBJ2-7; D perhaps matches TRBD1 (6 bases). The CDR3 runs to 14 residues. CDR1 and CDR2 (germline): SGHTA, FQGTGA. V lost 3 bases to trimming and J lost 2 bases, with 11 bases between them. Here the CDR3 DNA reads TGTGCCAGCAGCTTCGGCGGACAGACCTACGAGCAGTACTTC. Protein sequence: CASSFGGQTYEQYF. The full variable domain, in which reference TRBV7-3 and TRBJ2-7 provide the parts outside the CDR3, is GAGVSQTPSNKVTEKGKYVELRCDPISGHTALYWYRQSLGQGPEFLIYFQGTGAADDSGLPNDRFFAVRPEGSVSTLKIQRTERGDSAVYLCASSFGGQTYEQYFGPGTRLTVT.

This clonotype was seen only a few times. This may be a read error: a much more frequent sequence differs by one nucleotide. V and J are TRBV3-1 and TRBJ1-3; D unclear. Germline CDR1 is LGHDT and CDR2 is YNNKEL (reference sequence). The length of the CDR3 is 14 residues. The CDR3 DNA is TGTGCCAGCAGCCAAGGTGCAGGAGGAAACATCATATATTTT. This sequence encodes CASSQGAGGNIIYF. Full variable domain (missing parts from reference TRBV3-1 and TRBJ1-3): DTAVSQTPKYLVTQMGNDKSIKCEQNLGHDTMYWYKQDSKKFLKIMFSYNNKELIINETVPNRFSPKSPDKAHLNLHINSLELGDSAVYFCASSQGAGGNIIYFGEGSWLTVV.

The CDR3 DNA follows: TGTGCCAGCAGCCGGATCAGGGTCACTGAAGCTTTCTTT. It translates to CASSRIRVTEAFF. V is TRBV7-9 and J is TRBJ1-1, with D maybe TRBD1 (5 bases). Germline-derived CDR1 and CDR2 are SEHNR and FQNEAQ (reference sequence). Deletions cut 5 bases from V and 4 bases from J, with 11 bases between. The CDR3 loop spans 13 amino acids.

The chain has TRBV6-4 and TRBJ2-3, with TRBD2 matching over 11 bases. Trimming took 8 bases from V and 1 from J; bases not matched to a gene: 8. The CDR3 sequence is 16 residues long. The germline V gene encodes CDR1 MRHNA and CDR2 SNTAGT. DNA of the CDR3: TGTGCCAGCGGGCCTAGCGGGGGGCTCGGCACAGATACGCAGTATTTT. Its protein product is CASGPSGGLGTDTQYF.

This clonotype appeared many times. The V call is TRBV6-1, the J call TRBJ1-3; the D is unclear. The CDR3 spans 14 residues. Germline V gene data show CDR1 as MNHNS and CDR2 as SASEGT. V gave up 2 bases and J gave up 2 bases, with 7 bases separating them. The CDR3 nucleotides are TGTGCCAGCAGTGAATGGCAAACTGGAAACACCATATATTTT. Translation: CASSEWQTGNTIYF.

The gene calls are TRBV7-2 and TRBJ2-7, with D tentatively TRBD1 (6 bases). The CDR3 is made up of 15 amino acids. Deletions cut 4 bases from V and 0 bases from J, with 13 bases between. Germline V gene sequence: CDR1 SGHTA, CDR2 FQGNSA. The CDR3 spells CASSWDIDTSYEQYF. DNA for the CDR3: TGTGCCAGCAGCTGGGACATCGATACCTCCTACGAGCAGTACTTC.

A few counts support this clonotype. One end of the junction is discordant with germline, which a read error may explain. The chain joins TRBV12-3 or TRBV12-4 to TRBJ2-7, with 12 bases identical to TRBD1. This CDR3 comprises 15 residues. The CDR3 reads CASSSGTGGSYEEYF. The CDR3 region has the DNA TGTGCCAGCAGTTCAGGGACAGGGGGCTCCTACGAGGAGTACTTC.

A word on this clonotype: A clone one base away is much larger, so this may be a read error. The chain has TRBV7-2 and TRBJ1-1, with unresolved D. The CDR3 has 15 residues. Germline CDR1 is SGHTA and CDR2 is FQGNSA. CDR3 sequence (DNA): TGTGCCAGCAGCTTAGGGTGGACCGCGAACATTGAAGCTTTCTTT. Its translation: CASSLGWTANIEAFF.

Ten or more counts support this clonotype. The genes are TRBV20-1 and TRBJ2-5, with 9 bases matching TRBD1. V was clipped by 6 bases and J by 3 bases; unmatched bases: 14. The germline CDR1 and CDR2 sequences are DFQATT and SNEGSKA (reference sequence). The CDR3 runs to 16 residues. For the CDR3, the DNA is TGCAGTGCGGGAACAGACGGGACAGGGATGGAAGAGACCCAGTACTTC. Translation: CSAGTDGTGMEETQYF.